The source of this T cell receptor (beta chain) is a study of blood T cell repertoires in COVID-19. Study context: Acute-phase and convalescent COVID-19 samples originated in the United States, Italy and Spain. In each case, the material was cDNA or gDNA derived from T cells, B-cell-depleted T cells, or PBMCs.

Original processing methods: Researchers report that nucleated cell counts were estimated from reference gene primer amplification. Using immunoSEQ multiplex PCR, the repertoire was profiled, and TCRdb retains in-frame clones only, with some absent. The V and J calls and the clone size are those of that table, but D and trimming were determined from the DNA. The sample yields hundreds of thousands of clones, about 87% seen once. The CDR3 totals 18 residues. V shed 1 base and J 0 bases; nucleotides not matched to a gene: 3. Germline V gene lookup returns CDR1 LGHNA and CDR2 YSLEER. The receptor comes from a man between 60 and 70 years old with acute or convalescent COVID-19. Sequencing was done on a sample of peripheral blood. V usage is TRBV4-3 and J usage is TRBJ2-1; TRBD2 aligns across 13 bases. CDR3 sequence: CASSQGGLAGASYNEQFF. The CDR3 DNA reads as TGCGCCAGCAGCCAAGGTGGACTAGCGGGGGCCTCCTACAATGAGCAGTTCTTC.